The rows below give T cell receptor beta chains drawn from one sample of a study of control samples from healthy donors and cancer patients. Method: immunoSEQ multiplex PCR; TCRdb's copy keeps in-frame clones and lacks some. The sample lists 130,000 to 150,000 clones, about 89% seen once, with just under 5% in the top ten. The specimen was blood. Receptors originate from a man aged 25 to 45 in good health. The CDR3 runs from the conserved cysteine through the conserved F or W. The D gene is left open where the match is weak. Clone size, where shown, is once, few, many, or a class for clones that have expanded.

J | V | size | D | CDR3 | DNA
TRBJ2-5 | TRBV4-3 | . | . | CASSQEFTTDMQETQYF | TGCGCCAGCAGCCAAGAATTTACGACGGATATGCAAGAGACCCAGTACTTC
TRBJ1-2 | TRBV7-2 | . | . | CASSPDRYGYTF | TGTGCCAGCAGCCCCGACAGATATGGCTACACCTTC
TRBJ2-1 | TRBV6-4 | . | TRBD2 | CASSARLAGGDEQFF | TGTGCCAGCAGTGCTCGACTAGCGGGAGGGGATGAGCAGTTCTTC
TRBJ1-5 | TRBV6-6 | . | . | CASSLRDGKNVPQHF | TGTGCCAGCAGCCTCCGGGACGGCAAGAATGTTCCCCAGCATTTT
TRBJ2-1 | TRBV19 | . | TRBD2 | CASSIGISGRDNEQFF | TGTGCCAGTAGTATAGGGATTAGCGGGAGGGACAATGAGCAGTTCTTC
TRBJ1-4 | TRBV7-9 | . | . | CASRRQRQLNEKLFF | TGTGCCAGCAGACGGCAGAGACAGCTAAATGAAAAACTGTTTTTT
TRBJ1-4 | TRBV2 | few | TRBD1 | CASRDRVGSEKLFF | TGTGCCAGCAGAGACAGGGTCGGTAGTGAAAAACTGTTTTTT
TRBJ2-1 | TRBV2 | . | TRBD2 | CASKGLAVYNEQFF | TGTGCCAGCAAGGGACTAGCGGTCTACAATGAGCAGTTCTTC
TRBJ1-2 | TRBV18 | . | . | CASSPLGVQGYGYTF | TGTGCCAGCTCACCACTTGGGGTTCAGGGCTATGGCTACACCTTC
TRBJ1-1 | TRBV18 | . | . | CASSPPVLLNTEAFF | TGTGCCAGCTCACCACCGGTACTGTTGAACACTGAAGCTTTCTTT
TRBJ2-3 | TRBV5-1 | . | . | CASSSGDISTDTQYF | TGCGCCAGCAGCTCGGGGGACATTAGCACAGATACGCAGTATTTT
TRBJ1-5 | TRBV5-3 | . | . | CARGEQWVDYQPQHF | TGTGCCAGAGGGGAACAATGGGTGGACTATCAGCCCCAGCATTTT
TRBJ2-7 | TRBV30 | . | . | CAWSVFRQPPFQYF | TGTGCCTGGAGTGTATTTAGACAGCCTCCCTTCCAGTACTTC
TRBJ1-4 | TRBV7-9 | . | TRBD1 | CASSPRTGSANEKLFF | TGTGCCAGCAGCCCGAGGACAGGGTCCGCTAATGAAAAACTGTTTTTT
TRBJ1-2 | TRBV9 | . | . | CASSVAIGGNYGYTF | TGTGCCAGCAGCGTAGCGATAGGGGGGAACTATGGCTACACCTTC
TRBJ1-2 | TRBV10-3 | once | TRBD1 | CAISSRDRAGYTF | TGTGCCATCAGTAGCCGGGACAGGGCTGGCTACACCTTC
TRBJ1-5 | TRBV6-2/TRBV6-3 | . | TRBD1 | CASSSPHRGSQPQHF | TGTGCCAGCAGTTCCCCTCACAGGGGAAGTCAGCCCCAGCATTTT
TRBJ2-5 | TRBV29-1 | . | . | CSLSFSETQYF | TGCAGCCTCTCCTTCTCGGAGACCCAGTACTTC
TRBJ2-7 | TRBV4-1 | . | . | CASSQGQNYEQYF | TGCGCCAGCAGCCAAGGGCAGAACTACGAGCAGTACTTC
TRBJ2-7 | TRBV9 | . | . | CASSETGVSSYEQYF | TGTGCCAGCAGCGAGACTGGGGTAAGCTCCTACGAGCAGTACTTC
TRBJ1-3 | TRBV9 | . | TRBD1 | CASSVAPGQGAGNTIYF | TGTGCCAGCAGCGTAGCCCCGGGACAGGGGGCTGGAAACACCATATATTTT
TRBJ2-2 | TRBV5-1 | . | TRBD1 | CASSSATGFGGELFF | TGCGCCAGCAGCTCGGCGACAGGGTTTGGCGGGGAGCTGTTTTTT
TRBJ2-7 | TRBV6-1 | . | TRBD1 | CASSEEGTGSYEQYF | TGTGCCAGCAGTGAAGAGGGGACAGGGAGCTACGAGCAGTACTTC
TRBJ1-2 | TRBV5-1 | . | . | CASNPDTSAGGYTF | TGCGCCAGCAACCCGGACACGTCAGCGGGCGGCTACACCTTC
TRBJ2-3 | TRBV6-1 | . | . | CASSEGARRTDTQYF | TGTGCCAGCAGTGAGGGGGCCCGCCGCACAGATACGCAGTATTTT
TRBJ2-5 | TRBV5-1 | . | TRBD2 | CASSWGLAGGRETQYF | TGCGCCAGCAGCTGGGGACTAGCGGGGGGGCGAGAGACCCAGTACTTC
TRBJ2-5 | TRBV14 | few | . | CASSQDTASGTQYF | TGTGCCAGCAGCCAAGATACAGCCTCGGGGACCCAGTACTTC
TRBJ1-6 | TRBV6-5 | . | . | CASRSQYNSPLHF | TGTGCCAGCAGAAGCCAGTATAATTCACCCCTCCACTTT
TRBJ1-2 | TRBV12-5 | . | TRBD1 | CASGLTGGITYTF | TGTGCTAGTGGTTTGACAGGGGGAATAACCTACACCTTC
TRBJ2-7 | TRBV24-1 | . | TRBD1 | CATSAPGQGTYEQYF | TGTGCCACCAGTGCCCCGGGACAGGGCACCTACGAGCAGTACTTC
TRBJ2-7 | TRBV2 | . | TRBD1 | CASSRVGQTYEQYF | TGTGCCAGCAGTAGGGTGGGACAGACCTACGAGCAGTACTTC
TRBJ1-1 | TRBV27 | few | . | CASSLKNQRLNTEAFF | TGTGCCAGCAGTTTAAAGAACCAGAGGTTGAACACTGAAGCTTTCTTT
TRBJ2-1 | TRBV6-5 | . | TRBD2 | CASSLSGREGNEQFF | TGTGCCAGCAGCCTAAGCGGGAGGGAAGGCAATGAGCAGTTCTTC
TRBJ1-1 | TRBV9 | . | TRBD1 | CASSIGTGALEAFF | TGTGCCAGCAGCATCGGGACAGGGGCCTTAGAAGCTTTCTTT
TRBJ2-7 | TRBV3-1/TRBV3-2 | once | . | CASSWGRGRGNYEQYF | TGTGCCAGCAGCTGGGGAAGGGGGCGGGGGAACTACGAGCAGTACTTC
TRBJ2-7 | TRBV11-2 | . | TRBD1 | CASSASGTGDEQYF | TGTGCCAGCAGCGCCTCCGGGACAGGGGACGAGCAGTACTTC
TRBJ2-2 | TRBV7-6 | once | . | CASSLSQAFGELFF | TGTGCCAGCAGCTTATCCCAGGCTTTCGGGGAGCTGTTTTTT
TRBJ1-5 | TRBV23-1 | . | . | CAKTWGDESNQPQHF | TGCGCCAAAACTTGGGGGGATGAGAGCAATCAGCCCCAGCATTTT
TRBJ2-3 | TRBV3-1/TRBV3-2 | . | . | CASSQSPPGGAIDTQYF | TGTGCCAGCAGCCAATCCCCTCCTGGGGGGGCGATAGATACGCAGTATTTT
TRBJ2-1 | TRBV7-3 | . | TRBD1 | CASGVSRDRGLGEQFF | TGTGCCAGCGGAGTAAGCCGGGACAGGGGGCTAGGTGAGCAGTTCTTC
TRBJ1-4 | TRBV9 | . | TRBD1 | CASSQRQGTNEKLFF | TGTGCCAGCAGCCAAAGACAGGGTACTAATGAAAAACTGTTTTTT